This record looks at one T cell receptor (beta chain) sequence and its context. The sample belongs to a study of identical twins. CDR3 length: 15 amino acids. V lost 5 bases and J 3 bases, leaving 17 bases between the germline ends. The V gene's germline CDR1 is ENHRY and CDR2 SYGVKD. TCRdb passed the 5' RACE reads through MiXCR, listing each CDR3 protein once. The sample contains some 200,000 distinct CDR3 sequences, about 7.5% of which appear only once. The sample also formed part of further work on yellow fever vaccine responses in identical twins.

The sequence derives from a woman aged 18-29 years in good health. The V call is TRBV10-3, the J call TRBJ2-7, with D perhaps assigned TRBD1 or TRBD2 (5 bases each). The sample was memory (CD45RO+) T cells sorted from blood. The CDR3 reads CAISLFPWGYYEQYF. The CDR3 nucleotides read TGTGCCATCAGTTTATTCCCCTGGGGGTACTACGAGCAGTACTTC.